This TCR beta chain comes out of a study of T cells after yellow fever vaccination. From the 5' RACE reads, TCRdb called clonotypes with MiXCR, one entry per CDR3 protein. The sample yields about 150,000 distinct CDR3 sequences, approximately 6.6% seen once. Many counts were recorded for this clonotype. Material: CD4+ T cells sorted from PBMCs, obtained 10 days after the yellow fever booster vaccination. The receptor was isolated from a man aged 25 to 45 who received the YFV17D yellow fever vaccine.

The CDR3 nucleotides read TGTGCCAGCAGCCAAGCGGGACTAAAGGGTTACAATGAGCAGTTCTTC. Translated, it gives CASSQAGLKGYNEQFF. The rearrangement joins TRBV14 to TRBJ2-1; 7 nucleotides agree with TRBD2. Germline CDR1 is SGHDN and CDR2 is FVKESK. Trimming took 1 base from V and 4 from J; bases not matched to a gene: 7. This CDR3 has 16 amino acids.